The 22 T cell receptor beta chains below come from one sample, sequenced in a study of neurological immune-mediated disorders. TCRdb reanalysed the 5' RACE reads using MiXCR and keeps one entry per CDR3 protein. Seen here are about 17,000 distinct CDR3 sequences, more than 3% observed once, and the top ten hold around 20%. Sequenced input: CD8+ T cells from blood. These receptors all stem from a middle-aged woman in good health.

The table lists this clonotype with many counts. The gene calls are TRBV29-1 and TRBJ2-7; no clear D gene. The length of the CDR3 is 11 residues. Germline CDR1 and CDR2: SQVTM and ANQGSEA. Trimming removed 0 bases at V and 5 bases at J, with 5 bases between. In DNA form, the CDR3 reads TGCAGCGTTGAAGACGGAAACGAGCAGTACTTC. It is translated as CSVEDGNEQYF.

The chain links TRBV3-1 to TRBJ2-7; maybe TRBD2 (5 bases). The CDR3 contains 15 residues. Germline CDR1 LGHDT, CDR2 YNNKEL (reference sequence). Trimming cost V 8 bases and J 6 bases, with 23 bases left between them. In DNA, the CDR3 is TGTGCCAGCCAAGATGGTACGGGAAGAGGTCGCGAGCAGTACTTC. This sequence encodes CASQDGTGRGREQYF.

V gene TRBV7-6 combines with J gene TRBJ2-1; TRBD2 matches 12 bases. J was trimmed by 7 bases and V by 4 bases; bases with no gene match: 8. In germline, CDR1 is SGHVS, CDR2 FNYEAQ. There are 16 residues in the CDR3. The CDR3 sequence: CASSSELAGGRNEQFF. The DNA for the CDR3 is TGTGCCAGCAGCTCCGAACTAGCGGGAGGTAGGAATGAGCAGTTCTTC.

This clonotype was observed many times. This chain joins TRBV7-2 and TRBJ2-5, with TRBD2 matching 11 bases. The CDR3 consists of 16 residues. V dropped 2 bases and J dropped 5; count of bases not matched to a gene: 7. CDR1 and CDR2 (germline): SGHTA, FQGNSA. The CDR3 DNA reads TGTGCCAGCAGCTTACTACTAGCGGGAGCCGGGGAGACCCAGTACTTC. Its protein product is CASSLLLAGAGETQYF.

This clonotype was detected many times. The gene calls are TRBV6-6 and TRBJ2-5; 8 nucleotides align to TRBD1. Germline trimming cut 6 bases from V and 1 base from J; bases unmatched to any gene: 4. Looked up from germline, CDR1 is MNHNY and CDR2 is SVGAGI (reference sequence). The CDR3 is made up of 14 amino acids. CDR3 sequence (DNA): TGTGCCAGCAGCACGGGACAGGTCCAAGAGACCCAGTACTTC. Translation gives CASSTGQVQETQYF.

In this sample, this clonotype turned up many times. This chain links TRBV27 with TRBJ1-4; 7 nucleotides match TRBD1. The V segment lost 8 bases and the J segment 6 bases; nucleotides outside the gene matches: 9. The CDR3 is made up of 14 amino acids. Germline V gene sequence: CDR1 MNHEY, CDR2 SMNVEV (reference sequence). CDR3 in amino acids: CASAPKGADEKLFF. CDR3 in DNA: TGTGCCAGCGCACCCAAGGGGGCTGATGAAAAACTGTTTTTT.

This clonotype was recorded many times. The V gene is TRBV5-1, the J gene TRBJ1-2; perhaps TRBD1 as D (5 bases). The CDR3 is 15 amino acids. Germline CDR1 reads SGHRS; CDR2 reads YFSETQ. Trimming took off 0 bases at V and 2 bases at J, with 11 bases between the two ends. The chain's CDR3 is CASSLGQTPNYGYTF. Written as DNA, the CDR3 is TGCGCCAGCAGCTTGGGACAGACACCAAACTATGGCTACACCTTC.

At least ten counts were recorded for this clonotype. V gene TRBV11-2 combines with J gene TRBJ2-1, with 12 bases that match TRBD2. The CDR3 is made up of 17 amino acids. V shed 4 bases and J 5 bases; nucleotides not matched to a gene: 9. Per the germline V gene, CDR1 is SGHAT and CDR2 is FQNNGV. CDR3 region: CASSSPAASGRDNEQFF. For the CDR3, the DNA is TGTGCCAGCAGCTCCCCTGCGGCTAGCGGGAGGGACAATGAGCAGTTCTTC.

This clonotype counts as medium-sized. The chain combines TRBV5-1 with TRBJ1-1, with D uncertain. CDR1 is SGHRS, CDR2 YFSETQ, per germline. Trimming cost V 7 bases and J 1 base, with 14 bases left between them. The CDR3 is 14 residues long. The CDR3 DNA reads TGCGCCAGCCGTTTCAACGACGGGAACACTGAAGCTTTCTTT. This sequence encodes CASRFNDGNTEAFF.

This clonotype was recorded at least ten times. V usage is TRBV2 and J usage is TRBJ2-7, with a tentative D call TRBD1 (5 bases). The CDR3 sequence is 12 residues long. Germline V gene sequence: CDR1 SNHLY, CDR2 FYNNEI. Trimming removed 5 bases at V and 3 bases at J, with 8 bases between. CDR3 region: CASSNDSYEQYF. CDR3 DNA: TGTGCCAGCAGTAACGACAGCTACGAGCAGTACTTC. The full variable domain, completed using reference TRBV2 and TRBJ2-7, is EPEVTQTPSHQVTQMGQEVILRCVPISNHLYFYWYRQILGQKVEFLVSFYNNEISEKSEIFDDQFSVERPDGSNFTLKIRSTKLEDSAMYFCASSNDSYEQYFGPGTRLTVT.

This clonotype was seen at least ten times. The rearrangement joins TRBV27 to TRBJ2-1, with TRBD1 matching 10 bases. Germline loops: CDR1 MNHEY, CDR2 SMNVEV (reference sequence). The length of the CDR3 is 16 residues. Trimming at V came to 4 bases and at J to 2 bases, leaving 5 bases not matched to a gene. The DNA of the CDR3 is TGTGCCAGCAGTTCCCCGACAGGGGGCGCCTACAATGAGCAGTTCTTC. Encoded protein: CASSSPTGGAYNEQFF.

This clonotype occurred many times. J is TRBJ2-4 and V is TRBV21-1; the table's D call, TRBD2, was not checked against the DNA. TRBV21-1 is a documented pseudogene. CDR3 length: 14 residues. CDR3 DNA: TGTGCCAGCAGCGCCCTGGGAGGGTTTCACATTCAGTACTTC. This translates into CASSALGGFHIQYF.

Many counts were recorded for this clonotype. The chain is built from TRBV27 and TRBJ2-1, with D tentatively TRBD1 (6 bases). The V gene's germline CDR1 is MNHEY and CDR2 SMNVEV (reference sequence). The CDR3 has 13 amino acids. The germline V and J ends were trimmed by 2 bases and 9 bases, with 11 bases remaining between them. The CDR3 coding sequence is TGTGCCAGCAGTTTAGGGATGGACAGTGAGCAGTTCTTC. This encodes CASSLGMDSEQFF.

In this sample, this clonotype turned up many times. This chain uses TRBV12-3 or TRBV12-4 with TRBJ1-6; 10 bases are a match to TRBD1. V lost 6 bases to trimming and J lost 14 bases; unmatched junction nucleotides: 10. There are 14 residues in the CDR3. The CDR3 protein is CASRGTGEVKSLHF. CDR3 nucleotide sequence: TGTGCCAGCAGGGGGACAGGGGAAGTGAAGTCCCTCCACTTT.

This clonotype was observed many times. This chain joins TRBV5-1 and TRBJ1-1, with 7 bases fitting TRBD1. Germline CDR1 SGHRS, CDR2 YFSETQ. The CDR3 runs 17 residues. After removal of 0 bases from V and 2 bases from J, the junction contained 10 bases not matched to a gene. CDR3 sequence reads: CASSLGLDREQNTEAFF. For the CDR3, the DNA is TGCGCCAGCAGCTTGGGCCTAGACAGGGAACAAAACACTGAAGCTTTCTTT.

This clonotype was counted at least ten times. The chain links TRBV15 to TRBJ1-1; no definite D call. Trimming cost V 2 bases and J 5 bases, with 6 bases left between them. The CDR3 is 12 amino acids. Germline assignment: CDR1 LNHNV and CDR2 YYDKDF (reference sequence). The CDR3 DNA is TGTGCCACCAGCAGACGGAGGACTGAAGCTTTCTTT. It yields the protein CATSRRRTEAFF.

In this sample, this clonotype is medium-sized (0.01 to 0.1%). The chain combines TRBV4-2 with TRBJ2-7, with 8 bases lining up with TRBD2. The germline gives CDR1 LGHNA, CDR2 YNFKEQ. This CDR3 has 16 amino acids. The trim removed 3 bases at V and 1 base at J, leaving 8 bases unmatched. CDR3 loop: CASSHDAGGGSYEQYF. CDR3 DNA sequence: TGTGCCAGCAGCCATGACGCGGGAGGCGGATCCTACGAGCAGTACTTC.

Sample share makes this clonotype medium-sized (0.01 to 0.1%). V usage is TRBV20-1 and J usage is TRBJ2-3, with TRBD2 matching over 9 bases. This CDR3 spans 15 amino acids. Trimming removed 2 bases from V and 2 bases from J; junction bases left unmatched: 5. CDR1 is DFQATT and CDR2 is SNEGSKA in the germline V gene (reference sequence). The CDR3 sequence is CSARTAGGDTDTQYF. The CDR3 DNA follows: TGCAGTGCTAGAACGGCGGGAGGGGACACAGATACGCAGTATTTT.

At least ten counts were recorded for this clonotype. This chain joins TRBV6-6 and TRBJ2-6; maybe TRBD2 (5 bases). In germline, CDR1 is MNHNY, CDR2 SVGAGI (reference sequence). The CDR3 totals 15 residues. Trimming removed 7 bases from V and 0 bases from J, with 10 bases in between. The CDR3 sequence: CASTEGSSGANVLTF. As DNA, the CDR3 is TGTGCCAGCACCGAGGGTAGCTCTGGGGCCAACGTCCTGACTTTC.

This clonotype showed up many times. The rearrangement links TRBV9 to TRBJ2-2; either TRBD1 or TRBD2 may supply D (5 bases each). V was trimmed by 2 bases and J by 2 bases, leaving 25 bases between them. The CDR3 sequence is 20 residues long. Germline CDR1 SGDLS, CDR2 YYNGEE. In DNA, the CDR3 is TGTGCCAGCAGCGTGAACCGCCGGGACCGCGGATCCTCTAACACCGGGGAGCTGTTTTTT. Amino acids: CASSVNRRDRGSSNTGELFF.

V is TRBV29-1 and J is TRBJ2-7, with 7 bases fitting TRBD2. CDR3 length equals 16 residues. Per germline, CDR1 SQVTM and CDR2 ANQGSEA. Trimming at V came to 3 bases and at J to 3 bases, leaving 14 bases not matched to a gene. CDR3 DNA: TGCAGCGTTGACTATCGGGAGGTTCACCCTTTCTACGAGCAGTACTTC. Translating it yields CSVDYREVHPFYEQYF.

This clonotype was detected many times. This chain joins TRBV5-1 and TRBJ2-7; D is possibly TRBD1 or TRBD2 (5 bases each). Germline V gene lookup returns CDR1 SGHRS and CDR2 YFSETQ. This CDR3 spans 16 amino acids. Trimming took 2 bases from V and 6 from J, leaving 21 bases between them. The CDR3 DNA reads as TGCGCCAGCAGCTTATCCCGGGACCTCCTTGAAGGCGAGCAGTACTTC. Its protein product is CASSLSRDLLEGEQYF.